Shown below are 17 T cell receptor beta chains from a single sample sequenced in a study of T cell responses to AZD1222 COVID-19 vaccine. Measured with immunoSEQ multiplex PCR; TCRdb has only the in-frame clones, and not every one. The sample lists tens of thousands of clones, 75% to 90% seen once, with under 3% in the top ten. Sequencing was performed on peripheral blood, taken on day 0 of AZD1222 vaccination. The source is an adult in good health.

The chain uses TRBV19 and TRBJ1-1; no definite D call. Germline V gene lookup returns CDR1 LNHDA and CDR2 SQIVND (reference sequence). With 7 bases removed from V and 5 bases from J, the gap between germline ends came to 14 bases. This CDR3 has 13 residues. CDR3 residues: CASNLGRETEAFF. The CDR3 DNA is TGTGCCAGTAACCTCGGCCGGGAAACTGAAGCTTTCTTT. Drawing the rest from reference TRBV19 and TRBJ1-1, the complete variable domain is DGGITQSPKYLFRKEGQNVTLSCEQNLNHDAMYWYRQDPGQGLRLIYYSQIVNDFQKGDIAEGYSVSREKKESFPLTVTSAQKNPTAFYLCASNLGRETEAFFGQGTRLTVV.

This chain connects TRBV19 to TRBJ2-1, with TRBD2 matching over 9 bases. The CDR3 length is 19 residues. V lost 0 bases, J lost 8 bases, and 17 bases stayed unmatched. Germline CDR1 and CDR2: LNHDA and SQIVND (reference sequence). This CDR3 reads CASSIDPPVVAGGPHEQFF. CDR3 coding DNA: TGTGCCAGTAGTATAGATCCCCCCGTAGTTGCGGGAGGGCCCCATGAGCAGTTCTTC.

This clone was recorded a few times. The V and J genes are TRBV19 and TRBJ1-5, with 10 bases that match TRBD1. With 7 bases clipped from V and 7 bases from J, the junction kept 7 bases outside the gene matches. The germline gives CDR1 LNHDA, CDR2 SQIVND (reference sequence). The CDR3 loop spans 14 amino acids. The CDR3 bases are TGTGCCAGTACCCGCGACAGGGGGCCCCAGCCCCAGCATTTT. It codes for CASTRDRGPQPQHF.

The J gene is TRBJ2-1, the V gene TRBV5-4, with 8 bases fitting TRBD2. V dropped 5 bases and J dropped 6; count of bases not matched to a gene: 13. CDR1 is SGHNT, CDR2 YYREEE, per germline (reference sequence). This CDR3 has 16 residues. In DNA form, the CDR3 reads TGTGCCAGCAGGCCTCCCGGGACTAGTGGAGGCAATGAGCAGTTCTTC. It is translated as CASRPPGTSGGNEQFF.

This chain joins TRBV2 and TRBJ2-5, with 10 bases that match TRBD1. Per the germline V gene, CDR1 is SNHLY and CDR2 is FYNNEI. The CDR3 runs 14 residues. With V trimmed by 4 bases and J by 5 bases, 4 bases remained unmatched. CDR3 amino acids: CASSGTGGKETQYF. DNA of the CDR3: TGTGCCAGCAGTGGGACAGGGGGGAAGGAGACCCAGTACTTC.

Concerning this clone itself: The sample holds other DNA sequences that translate to the same CDR3. The chain carries TRBV2 and TRBJ2-7; D perhaps matches TRBD1 (6 bases). This CDR3 comprises 13 residues. Germline assignment: CDR1 SNHLY and CDR2 FYNNEI. Trimming cost V 6 bases and J 1 base, with 10 bases left between them. The chain's CDR3 is CASRETGSYEQYF. CDR3 coding DNA: TGTGCCAGCAGGGAGACAGGTTCCTACGAGCAGTACTTC.

This clone has just one count. This rearrangement joins TRBV11-2 to TRBJ1-2; possible D gene TRBD1, 5 bases. Germline V CDR1 and CDR2: SGHAT, FQNNGV. This CDR3 contains 13 residues. V lost 5 bases and J lost 8, with 15 bases in between. The chain's CDR3 is CASSPARGIGYTF. The CDR3 DNA follows: TGTGCCAGCAGCCCCGCTCGGGGGATCGGCTACACCTTC.

The chain employs TRBV11-2 and TRBJ2-3, with 7 nucleotides matching TRBD2. There are 14 residues in the CDR3. CDR1 and CDR2 (germline): SGHAT, FQNNGV. Germline trimming cut 8 bases from V and 0 bases from J; bases unmatched to any gene: 5. The CDR3 is CASASGASTDTQYF. As DNA, the CDR3 is TGTGCCAGCGCAAGCGGGGCTAGCACAGATACGCAGTATTTT.

This clone was observed a single time. CDR3 sequence (DNA): TGTGCCTGGAGTGTACCCACAGGGACGGACACTGAAGCTTTCTTT. Protein sequence: CAWSVPTGTDTEAFF. J is TRBJ1-1 and V is TRBV30, with D perhaps matching TRBD1 (6 bases). The CDR3 is 15 residues long. Germline CDR1 GTSNPN, CDR2 SVGIG (reference sequence). Trimming took off 0 bases at V and 3 bases at J, with 14 bases between the two ends.

In nucleotides, the CDR3 is TGCGCCAGCAGCCTCCCAGGGAACACTGAAGCTTTCTTT. Protein: CASSLPGNTEAFF. The rearrangement links TRBV4-1 to TRBJ1-1; the D is unclear. The CDR3 runs 13 residues. The germline CDR1 and CDR2 sequences are MGHRA and YSYEKL. Between the trimmed V and J ends, which lost 4 bases and 1 base, there was a span of 7 bases.

This clone was picked up one time. This chain links TRBV9 with TRBJ1-1; unclear D gene. The CDR3 totals 15 residues. V was pared by 2 bases and J by 1 base, with 12 bases between. Germline V lookup: CDR1 SGDLS, CDR2 YYNGEE. In nucleotides, the CDR3 is TGTGCCAGCAGCGTCATGTCTTTGGGGAACACTGAAGCTTTCTTT. Residues: CASSVMSLGNTEAFF.

The V and J genes are TRBV6-5 and TRBJ2-5, with D possibly matching TRBD2 (5 bases). The length of the CDR3 is 12 residues. Germline V gene sequence: CDR1 MNHEY, CDR2 SVGAGI. V lost 1 base, J lost 5 bases, and 5 bases lay in between. CDR3 sequence reads: CASSYLAETQYF. CDR3 coding DNA: TGTGCCAGCAGTTACTTAGCGGAGACCCAGTACTTC.

The rearrangement links TRBV6-5 to TRBJ1-2, with TRBD1 matching over 7 bases. The junction had 6 bases not matched to a gene; V was cut back by 6 bases and J by 5 bases. This CDR3 is 13 amino acids long. The germline V gene has CDR1 MNHEY and CDR2 SVGAGI. The CDR3 loop reads CASSRDSVYGYTF. The DNA of the CDR3 is TGTGCCAGCAGCCGGGACAGTGTTTATGGCTACACCTTC.

The chain combines TRBV27 with TRBJ1-1; no clear D. V was clipped by 1 base and J by 3 bases, with 6 bases between them. CDR1 MNHEY and CDR2 SMNVEV come from the germline V gene (reference sequence). There are 13 residues in the CDR3. In nucleotides, the CDR3 is TGTGCCAGCAGTTTATATCGGCACACTGAAGCTTTCTTT. It is translated as CASSLYRHTEAFF.

This chain connects TRBV5-1 to TRBJ1-4; D ambiguous. The germline V and J ends were trimmed by 0 bases and 7 bases, with 1 base remaining between them. Germline loops: CDR1 SGHRS, CDR2 YFSETQ. The CDR3 consists of 11 residues. CDR3 loop: CASSLGEKLFF. For the CDR3, the DNA is TGCGCCAGCAGCTTGGGTGAAAAACTGTTTTTT.

This chain links TRBV7-9 with TRBJ2-1, with unresolved D. V was shortened by 4 bases and J by 3 bases, with 4 bases between the two germline ends. Germline V gene lookup returns CDR1 SEHNR and CDR2 FQNEAQ (reference sequence). The CDR3 consists of 12 residues. For the CDR3, the DNA is TGTGCCAGCAGCTCCAACTACAATGAGCAGTTCTTC. Translated, it gives CASSSNYNEQFF.

The rearrangement uses TRBV3-1 (or the pseudogene TRBV3-2) and TRBJ1-2, with 7 bases matching TRBD1. The CDR3 extends over 13 amino acids. The V segment lost 3 bases and the J segment 8 bases; nucleotides outside the gene matches: 6. Germline values: CDR1 LGHDT, CDR2 YNNKEL (reference sequence). This chain's CDR3 is CASSQRQGWGYTF. The DNA for the CDR3 is TGTGCCAGCAGCCAGAGACAGGGATGGGGCTACACCTTC.